Described below is a single T cell receptor beta chain sequence and its context. The antigen remains undetermined. The entry originates in a study of cytomegalovirus exposure and HLA in healthy donors. Study overall: HLA-typed donors contributed some 83 million unique TCRs, which were held in an early data release. Whole-study results and caveats: Generally TCR sequences proved uncommon, though certain public TCRs appeared in numerous donors.

CDR1 SGHNT and CDR2 YYREEE come from the germline V gene (reference sequence). V lost 4 bases to trimming and J lost 4 bases, with 14 bases between them. This CDR3 is 14 amino acids long. A multiplex PCR was run with 60 Vbeta primers and 13 Jbeta primers. Repertoires were generated with immunoSEQ multiplex PCR, while TCRdb's copy carries only in-frame clones and drops some. The sample spans 180,000 or so clones; the ten largest clones claim about 0.81%. The rearrangement links TRBV5-4 to TRBJ1-2; D not certain. The sequence came from a woman aged 18 to 35 in good health and CMV-seropositive. Sequencing was done on a sample of PBMCs. The CDR3 nucleotides read TGTGCCAGCAGCCCCTCGTCCGAGAGCTATGGCTACACCTTC. Translating gives CASSPSSESYGYTF.